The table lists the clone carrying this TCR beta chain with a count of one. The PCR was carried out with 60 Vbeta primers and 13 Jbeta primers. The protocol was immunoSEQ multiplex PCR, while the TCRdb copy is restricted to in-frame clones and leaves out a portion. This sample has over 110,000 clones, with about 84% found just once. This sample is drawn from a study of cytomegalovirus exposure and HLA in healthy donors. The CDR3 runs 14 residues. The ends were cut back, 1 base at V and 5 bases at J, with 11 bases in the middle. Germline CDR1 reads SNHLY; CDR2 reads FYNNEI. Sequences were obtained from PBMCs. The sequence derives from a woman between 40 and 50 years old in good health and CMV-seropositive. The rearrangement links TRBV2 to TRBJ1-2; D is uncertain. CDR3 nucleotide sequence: TGTGCCAGCAGTGAAGGTCTAACAGTGTATGGCTACACCTTC. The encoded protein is CASSEGLTVYGYTF.